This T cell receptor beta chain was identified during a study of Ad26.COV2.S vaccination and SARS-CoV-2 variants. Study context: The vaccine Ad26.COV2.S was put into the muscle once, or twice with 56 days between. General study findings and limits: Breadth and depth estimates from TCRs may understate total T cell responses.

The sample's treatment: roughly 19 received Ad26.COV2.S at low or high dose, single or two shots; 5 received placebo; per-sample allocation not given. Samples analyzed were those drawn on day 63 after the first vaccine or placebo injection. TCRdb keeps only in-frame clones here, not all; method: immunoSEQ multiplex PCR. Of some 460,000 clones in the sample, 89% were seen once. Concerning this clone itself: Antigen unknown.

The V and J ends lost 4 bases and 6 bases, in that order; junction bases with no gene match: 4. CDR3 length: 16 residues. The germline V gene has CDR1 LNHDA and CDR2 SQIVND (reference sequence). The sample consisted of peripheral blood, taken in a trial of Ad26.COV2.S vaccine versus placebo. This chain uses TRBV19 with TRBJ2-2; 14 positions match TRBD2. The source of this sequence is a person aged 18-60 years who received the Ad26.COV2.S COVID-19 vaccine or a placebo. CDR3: CASSTGTSGSSGELFF. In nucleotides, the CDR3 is TGTGCCAGTAGTACTGGGACTAGCGGGAGCTCCGGGGAGCTGTTTTTT.